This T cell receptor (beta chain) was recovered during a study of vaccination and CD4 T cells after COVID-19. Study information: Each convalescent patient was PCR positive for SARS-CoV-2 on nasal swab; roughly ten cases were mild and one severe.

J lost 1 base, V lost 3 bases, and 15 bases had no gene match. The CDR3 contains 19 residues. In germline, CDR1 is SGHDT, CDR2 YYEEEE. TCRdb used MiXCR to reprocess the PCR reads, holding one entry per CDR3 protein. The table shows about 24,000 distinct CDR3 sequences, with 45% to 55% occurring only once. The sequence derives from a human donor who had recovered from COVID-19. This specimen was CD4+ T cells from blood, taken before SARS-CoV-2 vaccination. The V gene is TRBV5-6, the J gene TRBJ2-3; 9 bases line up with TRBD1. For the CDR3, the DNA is TGTGCCAGCAGCTGGCCGGAGACAGGGGGTTCTTTTGGCACAGATACGCAGTATTTT. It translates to CASSWPETGGSFGTDTQYF. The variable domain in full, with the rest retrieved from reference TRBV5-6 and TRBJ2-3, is DAGVTQSPTHLIKTRGQQVTLRCSPKSGHDTVSWYQQALGQGPQFIFQYYEEEERQRGNFPDRFSGHQFPNYSSELNVNALLLGDSALYLCASSWPETGGSFGTDTQYFGPGTRLTVL.